What follows are 6 T cell receptor beta chains derived from one specimen sequenced in a study of blood T cells in healthy people across ages (dated by TCRdb to the mid-2010s). Libraries were made using 5' RACE. Instrument on record: Illumina HiSeq 2500. A second roughly 7 to 12 cycle PCR used a sample-barcoded 5' primer and a J-beta primer mix. TCRdb reran the public reads through fastp at Q25 and MiXCR, keeping productive beta chains. When rows share a CDR3 protein, they turn into one entry using the most common DNA and genes. The sample profile shows approximately 1.5 million distinct CDR3 sequences; 40% to 45% of them were found once. 4% of the sample lies in the top ten. The sequenced material came from blood. Receptor source: a woman aged 18 to 35 in good health.

The gene calls are TRBV24-1 and TRBJ2-3; 11 bases are shared with TRBD2. The germline CDR1 and CDR2 sequences are KGHDR and SFDVKD. This CDR3 contains 14 residues. V shed 9 bases and J 0 bases; nucleotides not matched to a gene: 1. Here the CDR3 reads CATASGGSTDTQYF. In DNA form, the CDR3 reads TGTGCCACCGCTAGCGGGGGGAGCACAGATACGCAGTATTTT.

Note on this clonotype: Just one base apart from a much larger clone, this may be a read error. This rearrangement joins TRBV7-8 to TRBJ2-7; possible D gene TRBD1, 6 bases. The CDR3 consists of 12 residues. Germline V lookup: CDR1 SGHVS, CDR2 FQNEAQ. The chain's CDR3 is CACSTQGYEQYF. CDR3 sequence (DNA): TGTGCCTGCAGCACACAGGGCTACGAGCAGTACTTC. The full variable domain, completed using reference TRBV7-8 and TRBJ2-7, is GAGVSQSPRYKVAKRGQDVALRCDPISGHVSLFWYQQALGQGPEFLTYFQNEAQLDKSGLPSDRFFAERPEGSVSTLKIQRTQQEDSAVYLCACSTQGYEQYFGPGTRLTVT.

This chain uses TRBV7-3 with TRBJ2-1, with 10 positions matching TRBD2. V lost 2 bases, J lost 7 bases, and 5 bases stayed unmatched. CDR3 size: 15 residues. Germline V CDR1 and CDR2: SGHTA, FQGTGA. The CDR3 loop is CASSLPLAGVNEQFF. The DNA of the CDR3 is TGTGCCAGCAGCTTACCCCTAGCGGGGGTTAATGAGCAGTTCTTC.

J is TRBJ2-1 and V is TRBV13; TRBD1 aligns across 8 bases. CDR1 and CDR2 (germline): PRHDT, FYEKMQ (reference sequence). The CDR3 contains 15 residues. V shed 4 bases and J 6 bases; nucleotides not matched to a gene: 8. The CDR3 DNA reads TGTGCCAGCAGCTCCGGACAGGGCCACACCAATGAGCAGTTCTTC. Translated, it gives CASSSGQGHTNEQFF.

There are a few counts of this clonotype. This sequence joins TRBV19 and TRBJ2-7; D not certain. CDR1 is LNHDA and CDR2 is SQIVND in the germline V gene (reference sequence). V was clipped by 7 bases and J by 1 base, with 11 bases between them. The CDR3 consists of 13 residues. The CDR3 bases are TGTGCCAGTATGAGTTGGGGATCCTACGAGCAGTACTTC. This gives the protein CASMSWGSYEQYF. The whole variable domain, remainder taken from reference TRBV19 and TRBJ2-7, is DGGITQSPKYLFRKEGQNVTLSCEQNLNHDAMYWYRQDPGQGLRLIYYSQIVNDFQKGDIAEGYSVSREKKESFPLTVTSAQKNPTAFYLCASMSWGSYEQYFGPGTRLTVT.

This clonotype was seen only a few times. The rearrangement links TRBV21-1 to TRBJ2-5; TRBD2 was called by the table and not checked on the DNA. TRBV21-1 is a pseudogene. The length of the CDR3 is 16 residues. The CDR3 loop reads CASSKQWTAGEETQYF. In DNA form, the CDR3 reads TGTGCCAGCAGCAAACAGTGGACGGCGGGAGAAGAGACCCAGTACTTC.